This TCR beta chain was sequenced for a study of T cells after yellow fever vaccination. About the study: Some fractions had low cell numbers, and these were prepared with SMART-Seq v4 Ultra Low Input. Overall study results and limits: Bulk-population clonotypes that are abundant could appear as contaminants in FACS-sorted repertoires.

This clonotype was seen more than once but under ten times. What it binds is not known. The CDR3 runs to 15 residues. Deletions cut 7 bases from V and 3 bases from J, with 16 bases between. Germline CDR1 SNHLY, CDR2 FYNNEI. For TCR, cDNA came from 5'RACE template switching, which added a universal primer site and UMIs. TCRdb recomputed calls from the 5' RACE reads with MiXCR, one row per CDR3 protein. The sample contains 500,000 to 650,000 distinct CDR3 sequences, approximately 16% of which appear only once. This chain joins TRBV2 and TRBJ2-1; a possible D gene is TRBD1 (6 bases). The sample was PBMCs, taken 4 to 5 days after the first yellow fever vaccination. The TCR comes from a man aged 18 to 30 who received the YFV17D yellow fever vaccine. CDR3 protein: CASTYTGLDYNEQFF. CDR3 in DNA: TGTGCCAGCACGTATACAGGGCTCGACTACAATGAGCAGTTCTTC.